Listed here are 18 T cell receptor beta chains from one sample, sequenced in a study of blood T cell repertoires in COVID-19. The table came from immunoSEQ multiplex PCR; TCRdb's copy has only in-frame clones and leaves some out. The sample shows 150,000 to 250,000 clones, roughly 82% of them seen only once. Sequenced input: PBMCs or T cells enriched from blood (not recorded which). Source of these receptors: a man in his forties who had recovered from COVID-19.

The rearrangement joins TRBV28 to TRBJ2-5; maybe TRBD2 (6 bases). The CDR3 is 17 residues long. Germline V gene sequence: CDR1 MDHEN, CDR2 SYDVKM. V dropped 3 bases and J dropped 3 bases, with 20 bases sitting between them. CDR3 sequence (DNA): TGTGCCAGCAGTTTGGAGAGGGTGGGAGCGGGCGAAGAGACCCAGTACTTC. It yields the protein CASSLERVGAGEETQYF.

V usage is TRBV4-3 and J usage is TRBJ1-2; 7 bases agree with TRBD1. Germline CDR1 is LGHNA and CDR2 is YSLEER. The CDR3 extends over 14 amino acids. V lost 2 bases to trimming and J lost 8 bases; unmatched junction nucleotides: 8. This chain's CDR3 is CASSQSDRVSGYTF. The CDR3 DNA follows: TGCGCCAGCAGCCAATCCGACAGGGTGAGCGGCTACACCTTC.

The rearrangement joins TRBV18 to TRBJ1-2; the match to TRBD1 covers 7 bases. This CDR3 is built from 14 residues. Germline V gene sequence: CDR1 KGHSH, CDR2 LQKENI. V trimming: 3 bases; J trimming: 7 bases; junction bases outside the gene matches: 8. CDR3 region: CASSPNDRVSGYTF. The CDR3 nucleotides are TGTGCCAGCTCACCTAACGACAGGGTCTCTGGCTACACCTTC.

This chain links TRBV1 with TRBJ2-7; TRBD1 reflects the table's D call only, with no check against the DNA. TRBV1 has pseudogene status. This CDR3 has 15 amino acids. CDR3 sequence reads: CTSSHRDRQSYEQYV. CDR3 nucleotides: TGCACCAGCAGCCACCGGGACAGGCAGTCCTACGAGCAGTACGTC.

This chain joins TRBV28 and TRBJ2-7, with 7 bases matching TRBD2. The trim removed 3 bases at V and 4 bases at J, leaving 9 bases unmatched. Germline CDR1 and CDR2: MDHEN and SYDVKM. CDR3 size: 15 residues. This CDR3 is CASSFATAGWYEQYF. Here the CDR3 DNA reads TGTGCCAGCAGTTTCGCGACAGCGGGGTGGTACGAGCAGTACTTC.

The chain combines TRBV7-2 with TRBJ2-2; D not certain. V was pared by 1 base and J by 4 bases, with 10 bases between. The CDR3 totals 15 residues. CDR1 is SGHTA and CDR2 is FQGNSA in the germline V gene. This CDR3 reads CASSLGLAPTGELFF. As DNA, the CDR3 is TGTGCCAGCAGCTTAGGTTTAGCCCCCACCGGGGAGCTGTTTTTT.

This clone was observed a single time. The gene calls are TRBV19 and TRBJ2-3; D gene ambiguous. The V end was cut by 6 bases, the J end by 2 bases, with 15 bases between. The CDR3 contains 15 residues. The germline V gene encodes CDR1 LNHDA and CDR2 SQIVND (reference sequence). Written as DNA, the CDR3 is TGTGCCAGTAGATCGAGCGATCCCTACACAGATACGCAGTATTTT. Amino acids: CASRSSDPYTDTQYF.

The rearrangement links TRBV2 to TRBJ1-5, with no clear D. Between the trimmed V and J ends, which lost 3 bases and 6 bases, there was a span of 15 bases. CDR3 length: 15 amino acids. The germline CDR1 and CDR2 sequences are SNHLY and FYNNEI. CDR3 sequence reads: CASSEERAGGQPQHF. The CDR3 DNA reads TGTGCCAGCAGTGAGGAGAGGGCGGGAGGTCAGCCCCAGCATTTT. Full variable domain (rest looked up from reference TRBV2 and TRBJ1-5): EPEVTQTPSHQVTQMGQEVILRCVPISNHLYFYWYRQILGQKVEFLVSFYNNEISEKSEIFDDQFSVERPDGSNFTLKIRSTKLEDSAMYFCASSEERAGGQPQHFGDGTRLSIL.

The CDR3 DNA sequence: TGTGCCAGCAGTTACACGGGGGGGCGCGAGGAGACCCAGTACTTC. It encodes CASSYTGGREETQYF. The chain employs TRBV6-5 and TRBJ2-5; 8 positions match TRBD2. After removal of 2 bases from V and 5 bases from J, the junction contained 7 bases not matched to a gene. Germline CDR1 is MNHEY and CDR2 is SVGAGI. The CDR3 is 15 residues long.

The rearrangement links TRBV7-5 to TRBJ1-2; the table's D call, TRBD1, has no DNA check behind it. TRBV7-5 is designated a pseudogene. This CDR3 has 11 residues. DNA of the CDR3: TGTGCCCGGGTGGTAGGGGATGGCTACACCTTC. Translated, it gives CARVVGDGYTF.

With respect to this clone: One end of the junction does not line up with germline, which may come from a read error. This sequence joins TRBV7-8 and TRBJ1-5; TRBD1 is a possible D gene (5 bases). The germline V gene encodes CDR1 SGHVS and CDR2 FQNEAQ. There are 14 residues in the CDR3. CDR3 coding DNA: TGTGCCAGCAGATTAGGGGCCAGCAATCAGCCCCAGCATTTT. It yields the protein CASRLGASNQPQHF. The complete variable domain, with remaining parts taken from reference TRBV7-8 and TRBJ1-5, reads GAGVSQSPRYKVAKRGQDVALRCDPISGHVSLFWYQQALGQGPEFLTYFQNEAQLDKSGLPSDRFFAERPEGSVSTLKIQRTQQEDSAVYLCASRLGASNQPQHFGDGTRLSIL.

This clone was detected only a few times. The rearrangement joins TRBV6-5 to TRBJ1-1, with D perhaps matching TRBD1 (5 bases). This CDR3 spans 16 amino acids. The germline V and J ends were trimmed by 0 bases and 0 bases, with 11 bases remaining between them. Germline CDR1 is MNHEY and CDR2 is SVGAGI. CDR3 bases: TGTGCCAGCAGTTACTCGGGGGGGAGAATGAACACTGAAGCTTTCTTT. Encoded protein: CASSYSGGRMNTEAFF.

This chain joins TRBV7-9 and TRBJ1-1; 11 bases fit TRBD1. CDR3 size: 14 residues. Germline assignment: CDR1 SEHNR and CDR2 FQNEAQ (reference sequence). V lost 6 bases and J lost 11; bases outside the gene matches: 11. This CDR3 reads CASSQDRGHRSAFF. CDR3 nucleotides: TGTGCCAGCAGTCAGGACAGGGGGCATCGGTCGGCTTTCTTT.

The chain is built from TRBV15 and TRBJ2-7; 10 positions match TRBD2. CDR1 is LNHNV, CDR2 YYDKDF, per germline (reference sequence). Unmatched junction bases numbered 9, after V lost 7 bases and J lost 6 bases. CDR3 length: 14 amino acids. The CDR3 DNA reads as TGTGCCACCAAGAGCGGGAGGGCCGTACGCGAGCAGTACTTC. Translating gives CATKSGRAVREQYF.

On this clone itself: An end of the junction differs from the germline gene, which may be a read error. The chain carries TRBV6-2 or TRBV6-3 and TRBJ2-5, with 10 bases identical to TRBD1. CDR1 and CDR2 from the germline V gene are MNHEY and SVGEGT. The CDR3 is 14 residues long. CDR3 sequence: CACSDGTGVETQYF. For the CDR3, the DNA is TGTGCCTGCAGCGACGGGACAGGGGTGGAGACCCAGTACTTC.

The genes are TRBV3-1 (or the pseudogene TRBV3-2) and TRBJ2-6; TRBD1 matches at 9 bases. V lost 4 bases to trimming and J lost 2 bases; unmatched junction nucleotides: 6. Germline CDR1 reads LGHDT; CDR2 reads YNNKEL (reference sequence). CDR3 size: 17 residues. CDR3 DNA sequence: TGTGCCAGCAGCCCGGGACAGGGTGCTGCTGGGGCCAACGTCCTGACTTTC. Encoded protein: CASSPGQGAAGANVLTF.

The chain links TRBV12-3 or TRBV12-4 to TRBJ1-5; 8 bases match TRBD1. The CDR3 length is 12 residues. V shed 6 bases and J 7 bases; nucleotides not matched to a gene: 2. CDR3 DNA sequence: TGTGCCAGCAGGCAGGGGGCCCAGCCCCAGCATTTT. The encoded protein is CASRQGAQPQHF.

The rearrangement uses TRBV24-1 and TRBJ1-1; TRBD1 aligns across 8 bases. Germline V gives CDR1 KGHDR, CDR2 SFDVKD. The CDR3 is 13 residues long. V lost 5 bases, J lost 6 bases, and 4 bases stayed unmatched. The CDR3 DNA reads as TGTGCCACCAGTGCCGGGACAGGAGCTGAAGCTTTCTTT. Its translation is CATSAGTGAEAFF.